A few counts support the clone carrying this TCR beta chain. What it recognizes is unknown. TCR beta CDR3 regions were amplified from RNA transcripts. Second-round multiplex PCR came after first-round RT-PCR with HTBI primers. Using its own MiXCR run on the multiplex PCR reads, TCRdb lists one record per CDR3 protein. The table shows a few hundred thousand distinct CDR3 sequences, with over 20% occurring only once. This specimen belongs to a study of Graves' ophthalmopathy and Graves' hyperthyroidism. Whole-study results and caveats: Both a 70.59% sensitivity and an approximately 72% specificity characterized the model's predictions of ophthalmopathy progression.

Over 18 months of follow-up, stable hyperthyroidism required that no ophthalmopathy appear. Germline values: CDR1 KGHSH, CDR2 LQKENI. This CDR3 has 14 residues. Trimming removed 1 base from V and 3 bases from J, with 10 bases in between. The specimen was peripheral blood. The TCR comes from a woman aged 18-29 years with stable Graves' hyperthyroidism. This chain connects TRBV18 to TRBJ2-7; D is possibly TRBD1 (6 bases). As DNA, the CDR3 is TGTGCCAGCTCACCACAAGGGGACAACTACGAGCAGTACTTC. Encoded protein: CASSPQGDNYEQYF.